Given below is one TCR beta chain in context. This specimen belongs to a study of blood T cell repertoires in COVID-19. Germline values: CDR1 ENHRY, CDR2 SYGVKD. The CDR3 extends over 15 amino acids. V shed 10 bases and J 3 bases; nucleotides not matched to a gene: 14. The assay was immunoSEQ multiplex PCR, and TCRdb's table has in-frame clones only and misses some. The table records approximately 250,000 clones, 88% of them present only once. Sequenced: PBMCs or T cells enriched from blood (not recorded which). The receptor was isolated from a woman younger than 45 who had recovered from COVID-19. The V and J genes are TRBV10-3 and TRBJ1-1; 7 nucleotides line up with TRBD1. The CDR3 DNA is TGTGCCACCGCAGGTAGACAGGGACCATACACTGAAGCTTTCTTT. This encodes CATAGRQGPYTEAFF.